This entry lists 2 T cell receptor beta chains sequenced from one sample in a study of blood T cell repertoires in COVID-19. The method was immunoSEQ multiplex PCR; TCRdb's version includes in-frame clones alone and lacks a portion of them. The top ten hold roughly 10% of the sample, which has 140,000 or so clones, 84% seen once. The sequencing sample was made of peripheral blood. Every receptor here comes from a man aged 55 to 70 with active or convalescent COVID-19.

V usage is TRBV7-9 and J usage is TRBJ1-2, with 7 bases lining up with TRBD1. The CDR3 runs 16 residues. V gave up 8 bases and J gave up 6 bases; unmatched junction bases: 18. The germline V gene encodes CDR1 SEHNR and CDR2 FQNEAQ (reference sequence). The CDR3 region is CASGYTRGQSVHGYTF. In nucleotides, the CDR3 is TGTGCCAGCGGCTACACTCGGGGACAGAGCGTACATGGCTACACCTTC. The entire variable domain, with the rest obtained from reference TRBV7-9 and TRBJ1-2, is as follows: DTGVSQNPRHKITKRGQNVTFRCDPISEHNRLYWYRQTLGQGPEFLTYFQNEAQLEKSRLLSDRFSAERPKGSFSTLEIQRTEQGDSAMYLCASGYTRGQSVHGYTFGSGTRLTVV.

The chain employs TRBV20-1 and TRBJ1-1; TRBD1 is a possible D gene (5 bases). The CDR3 covers 11 residues. The germline V gene has CDR1 DFQATT and CDR2 SNEGSKA (reference sequence). The V end lost 6 bases, the J end lost 8 bases, and 13 bases lay between the germline ends. This chain's CDR3 is CSAPKTAEAFF. For the CDR3, the DNA is TGCAGTGCCCCAAAGACAGCCGAAGCTTTCTTT.